Each of the 10 T cell receptor beta chains below was sequenced from the same sample in a study of blood T cell repertoires in COVID-19. This table comes from immunoSEQ multiplex PCR, and its TCRdb copy is limited to in-frame clones, with some not included. This sample has 50,000 to 55,000 clones; 82% occur once, and the top ten carry around a tenth. Sequencing was done on a sample of peripheral blood. The receptors stem from a man aged 80 or over with COVID-19, enrolled during active disease.

The chain carries TRBV5-1 and TRBJ1-5, with a tentative D call TRBD1 (6 bases). With 0 bases removed from V and 7 bases from J, the gap between germline ends came to 11 bases. The CDR3 spans 14 residues. Per the germline V gene, CDR1 is SGHRS and CDR2 is YFSETQ. CDR3 DNA sequence: TGCGCCAGCAGCTTGGCAGGGGCCGGGCAGCCCCAGCATTTT. Residues: CASSLAGAGQPQHF.

V and J are TRBV13 and TRBJ1-1, with D tentatively TRBD1 (6 bases). The CDR3 runs to 14 residues. Germline values: CDR1 PRHDT, CDR2 FYEKMQ (reference sequence). V shed 5 bases and J shed 0 bases, with 10 bases lying between them. The CDR3 protein is CASSSRGMNTEAFF. In DNA, the CDR3 is TGTGCCAGCAGCAGCAGGGGAATGAACACTGAAGCTTTCTTT.

V is TRBV5-1 and J is TRBJ2-2, with D possibly being TRBD1 (6 bases). Germline CDR1 reads SGHRS; CDR2 reads YFSETQ. CDR3 length: 13 residues. V lost 3 bases and J 6 bases, leaving 9 bases between the germline ends. This CDR3 is CASSWQGSGELFF. The CDR3 DNA follows: TGCGCCAGCAGCTGGCAGGGGTCCGGGGAGCTGTTTTTT.

This chain links TRBV5-5 with TRBJ2-7, with D possibly being TRBD1 (5 bases). Germline loops: CDR1 SGHKS, CDR2 YYEKEE (reference sequence). The CDR3 is 14 residues long. V dropped 2 bases and J dropped 3 bases, with 12 bases sitting between them. CDR3 nucleotides: TGTGCCAGCAGCTTAGTTGACAGTCTCTACGAGCAGTACGTC. Translated: CASSLVDSLYEQYV.

The chain combines TRBV7-9 with TRBJ1-1; maybe TRBD1 (5 bases). The CDR3 length is 14 residues. V dropped 2 bases and J dropped 1 base, with 8 bases sitting between them. Germline V CDR1 and CDR2: SEHNR, FQNEAQ (reference sequence). CDR3 nucleotide sequence: TGTGCCAGCAGCTTAAGCCAGGGGAACACTGAAGCTTTCTTT. Protein sequence: CASSLSQGNTEAFF.

V usage is TRBV5-5 and J usage is TRBJ2-5; D is perhaps TRBD2 (6 bases). V gave up 0 bases and J gave up 5 bases, with 11 bases separating them. Per germline, CDR1 SGHKS and CDR2 YYEKEE (reference sequence). The CDR3 totals 14 residues. CDR3 sequence (DNA): TGTGCCAGCAGCTTGGATCGGGGGACGGAGACCCAGTACTTC. This translates into CASSLDRGTETQYF. The full variable domain, with the rest looked up from reference TRBV5-5 and TRBJ2-5, is DAGVTQSPTHLIKTRGQQVTLRCSPISGHKSVSWYQQVLGQGPQFIFQYYEKEERGRGNFPDRFSARQFPNYSSELNVNALLLGDSALYLCASSLDRGTETQYFGPGTRLLVL.

J is TRBJ2-1 and V is TRBV20-1; tentatively, D is TRBD2 (5 bases). CDR1 is DFQATT and CDR2 is SNEGSKA in the germline V gene (reference sequence). V was pared by 6 bases and J by 7 bases, with 10 bases between. The CDR3 has 11 residues. This CDR3 is CSATKTNEQFF. CDR3 sequence (DNA): TGCAGTGCGACTAAGACGAATGAGCAGTTCTTC.

The chain combines TRBV19 with TRBJ1-2, with 8 bases matching TRBD1. Trimming took 5 bases from V and 3 from J; bases not matched to a gene: 14. The CDR3 extends over 17 amino acids. The germline V gene has CDR1 LNHDA and CDR2 SQIVND (reference sequence). As DNA, the CDR3 is TGTGCCAGTAGTTCACGGACAGGGACTACCCTCTACTATGGCTACACCTTC. Its translation is CASSSRTGTTLYYGYTF.

The chain carries TRBV6-2 or TRBV6-3 and TRBJ2-2, with D perhaps TRBD1 (5 bases). Per the germline V gene, CDR1 is MNHEY and CDR2 is SVGEGT. This CDR3 has 16 residues. Trimming took 0 bases from V and 5 from J, leaving 13 bases between them. CDR3 sequence: CASSYSRRKGTGELFF. For the CDR3, the DNA is TGTGCCAGCAGTTACTCGAGGCGGAAGGGGACCGGGGAGCTGTTTTTT.

A few counts support this clone. The chain recombines TRBV11-3 with TRBJ1-1; D is unclear. This CDR3 comprises 13 residues. Germline CDR1 is SGHNT and CDR2 is YENEEA. Trimming removed 5 bases from V and 2 bases from J, with 9 bases in between. The CDR3 here is CASSGRENTEAFF. CDR3 coding DNA: TGTGCCAGCAGCGGCCGGGAAAACACTGAAGCTTTCTTT.